This entry features one T cell receptor (beta chain) sequence. Reverse transcribing all isolated RNA meant expressed TCRB transcripts were sequenced. Using immunoSEQ multiplex PCR, the repertoire was profiled, and TCRdb retains in-frame clones only, with some absent. This sample carries about 400,000 clones, 10% to 15% of them seen once, and the ten largest clones take under 0.02%. This entry is derived from a study of beta chain features in type 1 diabetes. Trimming took 3 bases from V and 0 from J, leaving 9 bases between them. Germline CDR1 SEHNR, CDR2 FQNEAQ (reference sequence). This CDR3 has 15 residues.

Sequencing was carried out using naive CD4+ T cells from blood. The chain has TRBV7-9 and TRBJ1-3, with D tentatively TRBD1 (6 bases). The receptor was derived from a man between 18 and 29 years old in good health. DNA for the CDR3: TGTGCCAGCAGCTTGAGGGGGACCTCTGGAAACACCATATATTTT. Encoded protein: CASSLRGTSGNTIYF.